What follows is one TCR beta chain and its context. This sample stems from a study of blood T cell repertoires in COVID-19. The overall study: Sites in the United States, Italy and Spain provided acute and convalescent COVID-19 samples.

This table comes from immunoSEQ multiplex PCR, and its TCRdb copy is limited to in-frame clones, with some not included. The table shows around 250,000 clones, with roughly 90% occurring only once. V lost 0 bases and J lost 4, with 12 bases in between. The CDR3 is made up of 15 amino acids. Germline CDR1 and CDR2: LGHNA and YSLEER. Specimen: peripheral blood. The V gene is TRBV4-3, the J gene TRBJ1-1; possibly TRBD1 for D (5 bases). This TCR was recovered from a man aged 55 to 70 with acute or convalescent COVID-19. The CDR3 loop is CASSQDGREGTEAFF. DNA of the CDR3: TGCGCCAGCAGCCAAGATGGCAGGGAGGGCACTGAAGCTTTCTTT.